This T cell receptor (beta chain) was obtained from a study of T-cell memory formation after mild COVID-19. Details on this clonotype: As yet, its antigen is unknown.

MiXCR was run by TCRdb on the 5' RACE reads, yielding one entry per CDR3 protein. Of 68,000 or so distinct CDR3 sequences in the sample, around 17% were seen once. Study-level findings and limits: Clones contracting day 15 to 85 were balanced CD4/CD8; later expanders leaned CD4+.

CDR3 size: 17 residues. Germline-derived CDR1 and CDR2 are LNHNV and YYDKDF (reference sequence). V was trimmed by 0 bases and J by 4 bases, leaving 16 bases between them. The receptor was derived from an adult woman who had mild COVID-19 (a few samples of this study predate the infection). Cell type and time point are not known. The sequenced sample was PBMCs or a T cell subset sorted from them (not recorded which). V is TRBV15 and J is TRBJ2-4, with D possibly matching TRBD2 (5 bases). DNA for the CDR3: TGTGCCACCAGCAGAGACTCGATTGACTACCTTAAAAACATTCAGTACTTC. Translated, it gives CATSRDSIDYLKNIQYF.